The 19 T cell receptor beta chains in this list originate from one sample, sequenced in a study of shared clonotypes between healthy human individuals. Repertoires were generated with immunoSEQ multiplex PCR, while TCRdb's copy carries only in-frame clones and drops some. Counted here are some 1,100,000 clones, approximately 80% occurring once; the ten biggest clones make up under 0.65%. The sample taken for sequencing was memory CD4+ T cells from PBMCs. Sample subset: CD45RA-negative fraction. The receptors here all came from a man between 18 and 35 years old in good health. Some clones in this sample may be carry-over from other donors' samples.

CDR3 DNA sequence: TGCGCCAGCAGCTTGGTAGGGACTAGCGGGTCTAAGTACCAAGAGACCCAGTACTTC. Translating it yields CASSLVGTSGSKYQETQYF. The chain carries TRBV5-1 and TRBJ2-5, with 12 bases identical to TRBD2. The germline CDR1 and CDR2 sequences are SGHRS and YFSETQ. This CDR3 contains 19 residues. Trimming at V came to 0 bases and at J to 0 bases, leaving 9 bases not matched to a gene.

The rearrangement uses TRBV5-4 and TRBJ2-5; 7 nucleotides agree with TRBD2. The germline CDR1 and CDR2 sequences are SGHNT and YYREEE (reference sequence). The CDR3 has 15 amino acids. V lost 1 base to trimming and J lost 4 bases; unmatched junction nucleotides: 7. CDR3 protein: CASSLSAGEGETQYF. Here the CDR3 DNA reads TGTGCCAGCAGCTTGTCGGCGGGAGAGGGAGAGACCCAGTACTTC.

This clone has only one observation. V is TRBV11-3 and J is TRBJ2-5, with D tentatively TRBD2 (6 bases). CDR3 length: 13 amino acids. Per the germline V gene, CDR1 is SGHNT and CDR2 is YENEEA. The V and J ends lost 5 bases and 3 bases respectively, with 10 bases between them. The CDR3 loop reads CASSAGGKETQYF. The CDR3 DNA follows: TGTGCCAGCAGCGCCGGGGGTAAAGAGACCCAGTACTTC.

The chain recombines TRBV6-5 with TRBJ1-1, with D unclear. Between the trimmed V and J ends, which lost 7 bases and 1 base, there was a span of 13 bases. Germline CDR1 is MNHEY and CDR2 is SVGAGI. The CDR3 covers 14 residues. CDR3 nucleotides: TGTGCCAGCACAACGGCCGCATGGAACACTGAAGCTTTCTTT. It yields the protein CASTTAAWNTEAFF.

V gene TRBV28 combines with J gene TRBJ2-3; the match to TRBD1 covers 7 bases. This CDR3 spans 14 amino acids. Germline V gene data show CDR1 as MDHEN and CDR2 as SYDVKM. The V and J ends lost 2 bases and 4 bases, in that order; junction bases with no gene match: 3. Written as DNA, the CDR3 is TGTGCCAGCAGTTTACCGACAGGGCCAGATACGCAGTATTTT. Encoded protein: CASSLPTGPDTQYF.

V is TRBV29-1 and J is TRBJ1-2; 10 bases match TRBD1. Unmatched junction bases numbered 7, after V lost 0 bases and J lost 6 bases. The CDR3 sequence is 15 residues long. CDR1 and CDR2 from the germline V gene are SQVTM and ANQGSEA. In nucleotides, the CDR3 is TGCAGCGTTGAAGACGCTGACAGGGGGCCAAATGGCTACACCTTC. Protein product: CSVEDADRGPNGYTF.

The V call is TRBV5-4, the J call TRBJ2-5, with 12 bases that match TRBD1. This CDR3 contains 15 residues. Looked up from germline, CDR1 is SGHNT and CDR2 is YYREEE (reference sequence). Unmatched junction bases numbered 6, after V lost 4 bases and J lost 5 bases. This CDR3 is CASSPGTGGEETQYF. The CDR3 nucleotides are TGTGCCAGCAGCCCCGGGACAGGGGGCGAGGAGACCCAGTACTTC.

This chain uses TRBV6-5 with TRBJ2-5; tentative D call: TRBD2 (5 bases). CDR1 MNHEY and CDR2 SVGAGI come from the germline V gene. The V end was cut by 6 bases, the J end by 2 bases, with 10 bases between. CDR3 size: 13 residues. In DNA, the CDR3 is TGTGCCAGCAGATTCCCGGGGCAAGAGACCCAGTACTTC. Translated, it gives CASRFPGQETQYF.

The rearrangement uses TRBV9 and TRBJ2-3; TRBD2 matches 10 bases. Germline trimming cut 0 bases from V and 3 bases from J; bases unmatched to any gene: 10. Germline values: CDR1 SGDLS, CDR2 YYNGEE. This CDR3 comprises 18 residues. CDR3: CASSVELAGAWRTDTQYF. In DNA form, the CDR3 reads TGTGCCAGCAGCGTAGAGCTAGCGGGAGCGTGGAGGACAGATACGCAGTATTTT.

The V call is TRBV28, the J call TRBJ2-2; 7 nucleotides line up with TRBD1. Germline assignment: CDR1 MDHEN and CDR2 SYDVKM. The CDR3 extends over 14 amino acids. The ends lost 11 bases at V and 5 bases at J; junction bases unmatched: 11. As DNA, the CDR3 is TGTGCCGGCCGTCGGGCAGGGGGAACCGGGGAGCTGTTTTTT. Protein product: CAGRRAGGTGELFF.

J is TRBJ2-5 and V is TRBV5-4; 9 bases align to TRBD1. CDR1 is SGHNT, CDR2 YYREEE, per germline (reference sequence). Trimming at V came to 4 bases and at J to 8 bases, leaving 9 bases not matched to a gene. The CDR3 consists of 14 residues. As DNA, the CDR3 is TGTGCCAGCAGCGCCCGGGACAGGGACGGCACCCAGTACTTC. It is translated as CASSARDRDGTQYF.

In regard to this clone: Compared with germline, one end of the junction differs, possibly owing to a read error. The chain links TRBV2 to TRBJ1-1; weak D call: TRBD1 (6 bases). The V gene's germline CDR1 is SNHLY and CDR2 FYNNEI. The CDR3 sequence is 14 residues long. CDR3 in DNA: TGTGCCAGCAATGAATACAGGGCGGTCACTGAAGCTTTCTTT. Residues: CASNEYRAVTEAFF. Combining the CDR3 with reference TRBV2 and TRBJ1-1 gives the whole variable domain EPEVTQTPSHQVTQMGQEVILRCVPISNHLYFYWYRQILGQKVEFLVSFYNNEISEKSEIFDDQFSVERPDGSNFTLKIRSTKLEDSAMYFCASNEYRAVTEAFFGQGTRLTVV.

The chain recombines TRBV5-1 with TRBJ2-1; TRBD2 aligns across 7 bases. V dropped 2 bases and J dropped 6; count of bases not matched to a gene: 8. This CDR3 spans 15 amino acids. CDR1 is SGHRS, CDR2 YFSETQ, per germline. The CDR3, as DNA: TGCGCCAGCAGCTTCGAGGGAGGGCCTCCCAATGAGCAGTTCTTC. Translation: CASSFEGGPPNEQFF.

The sample holds one count of this clone. V usage is TRBV28 and J usage is TRBJ2-7; 8 bases are shared with TRBD2. Germline CDR1 is MDHEN and CDR2 is SYDVKM. The CDR3 extends over 14 amino acids. Trimming took 5 bases from V and 3 from J; bases not matched to a gene: 6. The CDR3 spells CASSPSGGDYEQYF. CDR3 coding DNA: TGTGCCAGCAGTCCCTCCGGGGGGGACTACGAGCAGTACTTC.

The chain links TRBV18 to TRBJ2-7; D is uncertain. V was clipped by 2 bases and J by 5 bases, with 7 bases between them. The CDR3 has 12 residues. The germline V gene has CDR1 KGHSH and CDR2 LQKENI. DNA for the CDR3: TGTGCCAGCTCACCAGACGGAGACGAGCAGTACTTC. It yields the protein CASSPDGDEQYF.

The V call is TRBV25-1, the J call TRBJ1-2; 9 nucleotides match TRBD1. The germline CDR1 and CDR2 sequences are MGHDK and SYGVNS. With V trimmed by 4 bases and J by 2 bases, 5 bases remained unmatched. The CDR3 totals 15 residues. In DNA form, the CDR3 reads TGTGCCAGCAGTGTTCCGGGACAGGGAAACTATGGCTACACCTTC. Amino acids: CASSVPGQGNYGYTF.

The CDR3 sequence: CASRIDRRREGNQPQHF. CDR3 sequence (DNA): TGTGCCAGCAGAATCGACAGGCGTCGAGAGGGCAATCAGCCCCAGCATTTT. This rearrangement joins TRBV27 to TRBJ1-5; D perhaps matches TRBD1 (6 bases). The CDR3 contains 17 residues. CDR1 is MNHEY, CDR2 SMNVEV, per germline (reference sequence). V was clipped by 6 bases and J by 2 bases, with 20 bases between them.

The chain recombines TRBV27 with TRBJ2-7, with TRBD1 matching 9 bases. From germline, CDR1 is MNHEY and CDR2 SMNVEV (reference sequence). The CDR3 runs 15 residues. The ends lost 5 bases at V and 2 bases at J; junction bases unmatched: 7. Here the CDR3 reads CASSLQRTGAYEQYF. In DNA, the CDR3 is TGTGCCAGCAGTCTGCAGAGGACAGGGGCCTACGAGCAGTACTTC.

The chain uses TRBV5-6 and TRBJ2-7; 10 bases are a match to TRBD1. CDR3 length: 16 amino acids. In germline, CDR1 is SGHDT, CDR2 YYEEEE. V lost 2 bases to trimming and J lost 5 bases; unmatched junction nucleotides: 10. The DNA of the CDR3 is TGTGCCAGCAGCTTCTCGTCGACAGGGGGCTTCCACGAGCAGTACTTC. Translating gives CASSFSSTGGFHEQYF. The full variable domain, completed using reference TRBV5-6 and TRBJ2-7, is DAGVTQSPTHLIKTRGQQVTLRCSPKSGHDTVSWYQQALGQGPQFIFQYYEEEERQRGNFPDRFSGHQFPNYSSELNVNALLLGDSALYLCASSFSSTGGFHEQYFGPGTRLTVT.